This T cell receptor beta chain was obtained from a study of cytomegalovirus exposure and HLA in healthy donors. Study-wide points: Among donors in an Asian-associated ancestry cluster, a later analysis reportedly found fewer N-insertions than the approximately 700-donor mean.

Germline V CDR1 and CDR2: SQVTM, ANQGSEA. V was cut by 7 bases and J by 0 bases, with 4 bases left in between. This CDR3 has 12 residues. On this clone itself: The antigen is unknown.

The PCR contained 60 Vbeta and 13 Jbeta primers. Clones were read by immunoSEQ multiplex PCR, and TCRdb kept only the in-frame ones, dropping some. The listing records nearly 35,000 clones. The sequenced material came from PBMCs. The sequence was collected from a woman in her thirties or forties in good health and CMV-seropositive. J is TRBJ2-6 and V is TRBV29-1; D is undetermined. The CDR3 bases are TGCAGCGCCTTCTCTGGGGCCAACGTCCTGACTTTC. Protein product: CSAFSGANVLTF.